This T cell receptor beta chain was documented in a study of blood T cell repertoires in COVID-19 (dated by TCRdb to about 2020). For context, the study as a whole: The collaborator samples originated in the United States, Italy and Spain and spanned the acute and convalescent phases of COVID-19. Samples were obtained from the ongoing ImmuneRACE study (first 160 participants) and from about 1,300 subjects provided by 6 global collaborators. The repertoires were released in a freely available public database intended as a resource for research on the immune response to SARS-CoV-2. Sample metadata almost always included a de-identified subject ID, COVID-19 status, age in years and sex. Where available, HLA class I and class II types were obtained from metadata supplied by the sample provider rather than from assay-based typing. The dataset comprised deeply sampled blood TCRbeta repertoires from subjects exposed to, actively infected with, or recovered from COVID-19. The material from the prospective study consisted of cDNA or gDNA derived from T cells, B-cell-depleted T cells, or PBMCs. Broad study findings and their caveats: The quantity of clinical and demographic metadata differed by source and by participant and was supplied without curation.

In regard to this clone: Its cognate antigen has yet to be identified. Per-nucleotide qualities are absent, and no much larger clonotype sits a single base away.

Per the germline V gene, SGHVS is the CDR1 and FNYEAQ is the CDR2. Taken from cysteine to phenylalanine, the CDR3 has 15 residues. Only the CDR3 region is kept as DNA, spanning 45 bases read in frame from base 1. Trimming costs V 5 bases and J 6 bases, and their ends lie 19 bases apart. Each collaborating institution followed its own protocols to collect whole blood in K2EDTA tubes. For TCRbeta analysis, collaborators shipped samples as frozen whole blood, isolated PBMCs, or DNA extracted from either of those sample types. TCRbeta CDR3 regions were amplified from genomic DNA using the immunoSEQ Assay, a bias-controlled multiplex PCR. Per the source publication's procedure: The number of nucleated cells in each sample was estimated from the amplification of reference gene primers within the assay. Sequence reads were collapsed and filtered to measure the absolute abundance of every unique TCRbeta CDR3 rearrangement. For each sample, productive Simpson clonality was calculated by taking the square root of Simpson's diversity index across productive rearrangements. TCRdb carries this immuneACCESS record with in-frame sequences only. Its versions omit some clonotypes, under half of them owing to an unresolved V gene in the studies checked, with the rest unexplained. V and J calls and clone size are copied from that table; D and trimming were computed from the DNA. This sample is represented by some 120,000 clones; around four fifths of them were singletons. The ten top clones hold approximately 2.5% of the sample.

The chain was built from TRBV7-6 and TRBJ1-1; matching of 5 bases hints at TRBD1 as the D gene. The receptor was derived from a young man with acute or convalescent COVID-19. The sequencing sample was made of peripheral blood. CDR3 reads: CASSLTDGRDSEAFF. In nucleotides, the sequence is TGTGCCAGCAGCCTAACGGACGGACGGGACTCTGAAGCTTTCTTT.